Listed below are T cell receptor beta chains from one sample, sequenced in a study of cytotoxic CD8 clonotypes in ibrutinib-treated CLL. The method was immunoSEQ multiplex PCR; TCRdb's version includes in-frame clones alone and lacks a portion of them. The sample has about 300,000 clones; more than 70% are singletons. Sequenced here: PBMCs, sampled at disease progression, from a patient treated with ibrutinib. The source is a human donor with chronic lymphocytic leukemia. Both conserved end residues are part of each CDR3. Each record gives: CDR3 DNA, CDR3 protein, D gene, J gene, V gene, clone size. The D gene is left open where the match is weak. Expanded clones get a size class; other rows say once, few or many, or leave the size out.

DNA: TGTGCCAGCAGTTTATCCTGGGTTGGCGGCTACACCTTC
CDR3: CASSLSWVGGYTF
D: NA
J: TRBJ1-2
V: TRBV27
size: NA

DNA: TGCAGCGTTGAAGCCGTGACAGGGTATGGCTACACCTTC
CDR3: CSVEAVTGYGYTF
D: TRBD1
J: TRBJ1-2
V: TRBV29-1
size: NA

DNA: TGTGCCAGCAGGGCCGGGACAGGGAACGAAAAACTGTTTTTT
CDR3: CASRAGTGNEKLFF
D: TRBD1
J: TRBJ1-4
V: TRBV5-4
size: few

DNA: TGTGCCAGCAGCGCAACAGGGGTTTACGAGCAGTACTTC
CDR3: CASSATGVYEQYF
D: TRBD1
J: TRBJ2-7
V: TRBV5-4
size: few

DNA: TGCAGCGTTGGGGTAGCGGGAGGGATATACGAGCAGTACTTC
CDR3: CSVGVAGGIYEQYF
D: TRBD2
J: TRBJ2-7
V: TRBV29-1
size: NA

DNA: TGTGCCAGCAGTGAACGATGGGGTTATCAGCCCCAGCATTTT
CDR3: CASSERWGYQPQHF
D: NA
J: TRBJ1-5
V: TRBV2
size: NA

DNA: TGTGCCAGCAGTGAATTACAGCTAACTGAAGCTTTCTTT
CDR3: CASSELQLTEAFF
D: NA
J: TRBJ1-1
V: TRBV6-5
size: NA

DNA: TGTGCCAGCAGCGGGGCGGGGACAGGGAGTTTTAGCTACACCTTC
CDR3: CASSGAGTGSFSYTF
D: TRBD1
J: TRBJ1-2
V: TRBV9
size: NA

DNA: TGTGCCAGCAGCGTGGGACTAGCGAGGGACGAGCAGTACTTC
CDR3: CASSVGLARDEQYF
D: TRBD2
J: TRBJ2-7
V: TRBV9
size: NA

DNA: TGCGCCAGCAGCCCCCCTTGGGAGGGGGAGCTGTTTTTT
CDR3: CASSPPWEGELFF
D: NA
J: TRBJ2-2
V: TRBV4-1
size: NA

DNA: TGTGCCAGCTCACTGGGACTAGCGAGCTACGAGCAGTACTTC
CDR3: CASSLGLASYEQYF
D: TRBD2
J: TRBJ2-7
V: TRBV18
size: NA

DNA: TGTGCCAGCAGTTTACGGGGACAGTCTAACTACGAGCAGTACTTC
CDR3: CASSLRGQSNYEQYF
D: TRBD1
J: TRBJ2-7
V: TRBV27
size: NA

DNA: TGTGCCAGCAGCTCCAGACAGGGGGATGAGGAGACCCAGTACTTC
CDR3: CASSSRQGDEETQYF
D: TRBD1
J: TRBJ2-5
V: TRBV7-2
size: NA

DNA: TGTGCCAGCTCACCATCGACTAGCTTTTCCGAGCAGTACTTC
CDR3: CASSPSTSFSEQYF
D: TRBD2
J: TRBJ2-7
V: TRBV18
size: NA

DNA: TGCGCCAGCAGCTTGGGAGGGGACAGGGGTTTGGGCTACGAGCAGTACTTC
CDR3: CASSLGGDRGLGYEQYF
D: TRBD1
J: TRBJ2-7
V: TRBV5-1
size: NA

DNA: TGCGCCAGCAGCTTCCCCTGGAGGGCAGATACGCAGTATTTT
CDR3: CASSFPWRADTQYF
D: NA
J: TRBJ2-3
V: TRBV5-1
size: NA

DNA: TGTGCCAGCGAGAAGGACGCGGGGGCTTACGAGCAGTACTTC
CDR3: CASEKDAGAYEQYF
D: NA
J: TRBJ2-7
V: TRBV2
size: NA

DNA: TGTGCCAGCAGCCCCATTCGGGGTAGCGAGACCCAGTACTTC
CDR3: CASSPIRGSETQYF
D: NA
J: TRBJ2-5
V: TRBV7-6
size: NA

DNA: TGCGCCAGCAGCCGCCCACTCGGGGGCGAGCAGTACTTC
CDR3: CASSRPLGGEQYF
D: NA
J: TRBJ2-7
V: TRBV4-1
size: NA

DNA: TGTGCCAGCAGTCCTTCCCCGGCCCGGGGCTATGGCTACACCTTC
CDR3: CASSPSPARGYGYTF
D: NA
J: TRBJ1-2
V: TRBV28
size: few

DNA: TGTGCCATCAGCGCGACTAGCGGAGTATACAATGAGCAGTTCTTC
CDR3: CAISATSGVYNEQFF
D: TRBD2
J: TRBJ2-1
V: TRBV10-3
size: NA

DNA: TGTGCCACCAGCAGAGTGACAGAGTACTTTGACTACGAGCAGTACTTC
CDR3: CATSRVTEYFDYEQYF
D: NA
J: TRBJ2-7
V: TRBV15
size: NA

DNA: TGTGCCAGCAGCTTAGATACAGGGGGGGACACTGAAGCTTTCTTT
CDR3: CASSLDTGGDTEAFF
D: TRBD1
J: TRBJ1-1
V: TRBV7-6
size: NA

DNA: TGCGCCAGCAGCCCCCGAACTAGCGGCACCGGGGAGCTGTTTTTT
CDR3: CASSPRTSGTGELFF
D: TRBD2
J: TRBJ2-2
V: TRBV4-1
size: NA

DNA: TGTGCCAGCAGCTTACCCCAGGGAAATATCGGGGAGCTGTTTTTT
CDR3: CASSLPQGNIGELFF
D: NA
J: TRBJ2-2
V: TRBV7-6
size: NA

DNA: TGTGCCAGTAGTGAGGGTAGCACAGATACGCAGTATTTT
CDR3: CASSEGSTDTQYF
D: NA
J: TRBJ2-3
V: TRBV19
size: few

DNA: TGTGCCAGCAGCGGCGGGGGGACCACCGGAACTGAGCAGTTCTTC
CDR3: CASSGGGTTGTEQFF
D: TRBD2
J: TRBJ2-1
V: TRBV9
size: NA

DNA: TGTGCCAGCAGCATGGACAGTTTGAACGCTTTCTTT
CDR3: CASSMDSLNAFF
D: NA
J: TRBJ1-1
V: TRBV11-2
size: NA

DNA: TGTGCCAGCTCACCCTATGGCAGCCCTGACTATGGCTACACCTTC
CDR3: CASSPYGSPDYGYTF
D: NA
J: TRBJ1-2
V: TRBV18
size: NA

DNA: TGTGCCAGCAGCGTGGAGATGCGGAGCAGCTCCTACAATGAGCAGTTCTTC
CDR3: CASSVEMRSSSYNEQFF
D: NA
J: TRBJ2-1
V: TRBV9
size: NA

DNA: TGTGCCAGCAGCTTAGACTTAAGCCCCGGGGAGCTGTTTTTT
CDR3: CASSLDLSPGELFF
D: NA
J: TRBJ2-2
V: TRBV11-2
size: few

DNA: TGTGCCAGCAGCCAAGATAGAGGGACAGGGGGTTACGAGCAGTACTTC
CDR3: CASSQDRGTGGYEQYF
D: TRBD1
J: TRBJ2-7
V: TRBV4-2
size: NA

DNA: TGTGCCAGTAGTATATTCCCGGGTTGGGGCGCCTATAATTCACCCCTCCACTTT
CDR3: CASSIFPGWGAYNSPLHF
D: NA
J: TRBJ1-6
V: TRBV19
size: NA

DNA: TGTGCCAGCAGCTTAAAGCCGGGACTAGCTCCCCACAATGAGCAGTTCTTC
CDR3: CASSLKPGLAPHNEQFF
D: TRBD2
J: TRBJ2-1
V: TRBV7-3
size: NA

DNA: TGCGCCAGCAGCCACGACAGGGCACGTTACTACGAGCAGTACTTC
CDR3: CASSHDRARYYEQYF
D: TRBD1
J: TRBJ2-7
V: TRBV5-1
size: NA

DNA: TGTGCCAGCAGCTTAGTACAGGGGGAGCAGTACTTC
CDR3: CASSLVQGEQYF
D: TRBD1
J: TRBJ2-7
V: TRBV11-2
size: NA

DNA: TGTGCCAGCAGCTTAGGGGAGGGCTATGGCTACACCTTC
CDR3: CASSLGEGYGYTF
D: NA
J: TRBJ1-2
V: TRBV7-9
size: NA

DNA: TGCAGTCCCAACAACAGGGCCTTC
CDR3: CSPNNRAF
D: NA
J: TRBJ1-2
V: TRBV20-1
size: NA

DNA: TGTGCCAGCAGCGTAGCTTATCAGGGCGCTGAAGCTTTCTTT
CDR3: CASSVAYQGAEAFF
D: NA
J: TRBJ1-1
V: TRBV9
size: few

DNA: TGTGCCAGCAGTCTCCGGGACACTAATTCACCCCTCCACTTT
CDR3: CASSLRDTNSPLHF
D: NA
J: TRBJ1-6
V: TRBV27
size: NA

DNA: TGTGCCAGCAGCGTAGACCTAGCGGGGGGCAATGAGCAGTTCTTC
CDR3: CASSVDLAGGNEQFF
D: TRBD2
J: TRBJ2-1
V: TRBV9
size: NA

DNA: TGCGCCAGCAGTTCCGGACTAGCGATGGATACGCAGTATTTT
CDR3: CASSSGLAMDTQYF
D: TRBD2
J: TRBJ2-3
V: TRBV10-1
size: once

DNA: TGCGCCAGCAGCTTGAAAAGCGGGAACAATGAGCAGTTCTTC
CDR3: CASSLKSGNNEQFF
D: TRBD2
J: TRBJ2-1
V: TRBV5-1
size: NA

DNA: TGTGCCAGCAGCTTAGTCAGGGCCCAAGAGACCCAGTACTTC
CDR3: CASSLVRAQETQYF
D: NA
J: TRBJ2-5
V: TRBV7-2
size: NA

DNA: TGTGCCAGCAGCCTCGGACAGGGCAACTATGGCTACACCTTC
CDR3: CASSLGQGNYGYTF
D: TRBD1
J: TRBJ1-2
V: TRBV7-2
size: NA

DNA: TGTGCCATCAGTGAACGGACAGGTGCCGATGAGCAGTTCTTC
CDR3: CAISERTGADEQFF
D: TRBD1
J: TRBJ2-1
V: TRBV10-3
size: NA

DNA: TGTGCCAGCAGTTTATACGGTCGGAACACTGAAGCTTTCTTT
CDR3: CASSLYGRNTEAFF
D: NA
J: TRBJ1-1
V: TRBV28
size: NA

DNA: TGCGCCAGCAGAGGGACTTCCTACGAGCAGTACTTC
CDR3: CASRGTSYEQYF
D: NA
J: TRBJ2-7
V: TRBV10-2
size: NA

DNA: TGTGCCAGCAGCGCGCGACTAGCGGGAGTGGCAGATACGCAGTATTTT
CDR3: CASSARLAGVADTQYF
D: TRBD2
J: TRBJ2-3
V: TRBV9
size: NA